This T cell receptor (beta chain) was sequenced during a study of identical twins. Study conclusions and caveats: Cross-sectional statistics underpinned the conclusions; the same donors were not followed. In monozygotic twins, models underestimated the sharing of out-of-frame TCR alpha.

Details on this clonotype: The target antigen is unknown.

The length of the CDR3 is 14 residues. Germline V lookup: CDR1 MDHEN, CDR2 SYDVKM. Germline trimming cut 7 bases from V and 1 base from J; bases unmatched to any gene: 4. A universal primer site was created by template switching, with the cDNA bearing unique molecular identifiers. One entry per CDR3 protein, called by TCRdb with MiXCR from the 5' RACE reads. The table includes 570,000 or so distinct CDR3 sequences, roughly 9.9% detected once. All donors comprised healthy Caucasians. This same sample was also taken into another study, of yellow fever vaccine responses in identical twins.

Sequenced material: PBMCs. V and J are TRBV28 and TRBJ2-4; TRBD1 matches at 7 bases. The receptor's source is a woman aged 18-29 years in good health. In DNA form, the CDR3 reads TGTGCCAGCAAACCGACAGGGGCCAAAAACATTCAGTACTTC. Its protein is CASKPTGAKNIQYF.